The 28 T cell receptor beta chains below were found in one sample sequenced in a study of blood T cell repertoires in COVID-19. Sequenced by immunoSEQ multiplex PCR; TCRdb stores in-frame clones only, minus some. This table holds fewer than 200,000 clones, roughly 80% found once. The specimen was PBMCs or T cells enriched from blood (not recorded which). These receptors came from a man aged 50-59 years who had recovered from COVID-19.

This clone appeared a single time. The V and J genes are TRBV7-9 and TRBJ1-1, with no clear D. The CDR3 spans 15 residues. The germline V gene has CDR1 SEHNR and CDR2 FQNEAQ (reference sequence). Trimming removed 1 base from V and 1 base from J, with 10 bases in between. Here the CDR3 reads CASSLVTLENTEAFF. The CDR3 nucleotides read TGTGCCAGCAGCTTAGTGACACTAGAGAACACTGAAGCTTTCTTT.

There are a few counts of this clone. This chain joins TRBV7-9 and TRBJ2-1, with D possibly TRBD2 on 5 matching bases. With 2 bases removed from V and 6 bases from J, the gap between germline ends came to 11 bases. Per the germline V gene, CDR1 is SEHNR and CDR2 is FQNEAQ (reference sequence). The CDR3 spans 14 residues. CDR3 sequence (DNA): TGTGCCAGCAGCTTAAATCCCGGGATCAATGAGCAGTTCTTC. Protein product: CASSLNPGINEQFF.

The table lists this clone with a count of one. The genes are TRBV29-1 and TRBJ1-5; no definite D call. V lost 6 bases to trimming and J lost 6 bases, with 15 bases between them. Germline loops: CDR1 SQVTM, CDR2 ANQGSEA. This CDR3 has 13 amino acids. The CDR3 DNA follows: TGCAGCGTCGCCCTCGGTTACGGTCAGCCCCAGCATTTT. Residues: CSVALGYGQPQHF.

This clone was observed a single time. V gene TRBV2 combines with J gene TRBJ2-5; possibly TRBD2 for D (5 bases). CDR3 length: 16 amino acids. Germline CDR1 SNHLY, CDR2 FYNNEI. The germline V and J ends were trimmed by 5 bases and 1 base, with 17 bases remaining between them. CDR3 amino acids: CASSYAMRVVQETQYF. CDR3 coding DNA: TGTGCCAGCAGTTATGCGATGCGGGTCGTCCAAGAGACCCAGTACTTC.

The V call is TRBV27, the J call TRBJ2-3; TRBD1 is a possible D gene (5 bases). Germline V gene data show CDR1 as MNHEY and CDR2 as SMNVEV (reference sequence). The CDR3 spans 16 residues. V lost 6 bases and J 4 bases, leaving 20 bases between the germline ends. This CDR3 is CASSPVQGSHPDTQYF. The CDR3 DNA reads TGTGCCAGCAGCCCCGTTCAGGGATCTCACCCAGATACGCAGTATTTT.

This clone has only one observation. The chain employs TRBV27 and TRBJ2-1; 7 bases map to TRBD2. V gave up 2 bases and J gave up 10 bases; unmatched junction bases: 11. This CDR3 contains 15 residues. CDR1 MNHEY and CDR2 SMNVEV come from the germline V gene (reference sequence). The CDR3 is CASSLNWGGTREQFF. The CDR3 coding sequence is TGTGCCAGCAGTTTAAATTGGGGGGGTACTCGGGAGCAGTTCTTC.

The chain carries TRBV28 and TRBJ1-3; perhaps TRBD1 as D (5 bases). The CDR3 covers 14 residues. Looked up from germline, CDR1 is MDHEN and CDR2 is SYDVKM. Trimming took off 7 bases at V and 2 bases at J, with 12 bases between the two ends. CDR3 nucleotides: TGTGCCAGCACCCGGGGGGGTCCTGGAAACACCATATATTTT. This translates into CASTRGGPGNTIYF.

The CDR3 DNA follows: TGTGCCAGCAAAGGGACAGGGGGCTCTGGGGCCAACGTCCTGACTTTC. As protein: CASKGTGGSGANVLTF. The genes are TRBV2 and TRBJ2-6, with 11 bases identical to TRBD1. Germline V gene lookup returns CDR1 SNHLY and CDR2 FYNNEI. The CDR3 has 16 amino acids. V was clipped by 7 bases and J by 0 bases; unmatched bases: 2.

The CDR3 protein is CASTDGVSRAQYF. The CDR3 coding sequence is TGTGCCAGCACCGACGGGGTTTCCCGGGCGCAGTATTTT. This chain uses TRBV6-5 with TRBJ2-3; a weak D match, TRBD2 (5 bases). This CDR3 contains 13 residues. The V gene's germline CDR1 is MNHEY and CDR2 SVGAGI. V was clipped by 7 bases and J by 10 bases, with 18 bases between them.

This chain joins TRBV21-1 and TRBJ2-7; the table's D call, TRBD1, has no DNA check behind it. TRBV21-1 is assigned pseudogene status. The CDR3 length is 13 residues. The CDR3: CASRGAGAYEQYF. The DNA for the CDR3 is TGTGCCAGCAGAGGGGCAGGGGCCTACGAGCAGTACTTC.

V and J are TRBV3-1 (or the pseudogene TRBV3-2) and TRBJ2-7; D unclear. Trimming left V 3 bases short and J 2 bases short, with 11 bases between. Looked up from germline, CDR1 is LGHDT and CDR2 is YNNKEL (reference sequence). The CDR3 is 14 amino acids. CDR3 DNA sequence: TGTGCCAGCAGCCATTACAGCAGAACCTACGAGCAGTACTTC. Its protein is CASSHYSRTYEQYF.

V and J are TRBV3-1 (or the pseudogene TRBV3-2) and TRBJ2-1; TRBD2 agrees at 12 bases. The germline V gene encodes CDR1 LGHDT and CDR2 YNNKEL (reference sequence). J lost 7 bases, V lost 5 bases, and 12 bases had no gene match. There are 17 residues in the CDR3. CDR3 region: CASSFPLRLAGENEQFF. The CDR3 DNA reads TGTGCCAGCAGCTTCCCTCTACGACTAGCGGGGGAAAATGAGCAGTTCTTC.

This chain links TRBV5-1 with TRBJ1-6; D might be TRBD1 (5 bases). The CDR3 is 14 residues long. Trimming pared 2 bases from V and 7 bases from J, leaving 10 bases between. Germline V gives CDR1 SGHRS, CDR2 YFSETQ. CDR3 nucleotide sequence: TGCGCCAGCAGCTTTGACAGCCCAAATTCACCCCTCCACTTT. Its protein is CASSFDSPNSPLHF.

The chain is built from TRBV18 and TRBJ1-1; possible D gene TRBD1, 5 bases. Germline CDR1 is KGHSH and CDR2 is LQKENI. The V end lost 2 bases, the J end lost 0 bases, and 13 bases lay between the germline ends. The CDR3 totals 16 residues. The CDR3 loop is CASSPGAVNMNTEAFF. The CDR3 DNA sequence: TGTGCCAGCTCACCAGGGGCCGTGAATATGAACACTGAAGCTTTCTTT.

This clone came up a few times. CDR3 region: CASSRRQASNQPQHF. The CDR3, as DNA: TGTGCCAGCAGTCGAAGACAGGCCAGCAATCAGCCCCAGCATTTT. The chain links TRBV6-5 to TRBJ1-5; D might be TRBD1 (6 bases). The length of the CDR3 is 15 residues. CDR1 and CDR2 from the germline V gene are MNHEY and SVGAGI. V shed 5 bases and J shed 1 base, with 12 bases lying between them.

This chain connects TRBV30 to TRBJ1-2; TRBD1 is a possible D gene (6 bases). CDR1 and CDR2 (germline): GTSNPN, SVGIG (reference sequence). CDR3 length: 12 residues. Trimming shortened V by 4 bases and J by 2 bases, and 8 bases separated the two germline ends. This CDR3 is CAWNTGNYGYTF. CDR3 sequence (DNA): TGTGCCTGGAATACAGGGAACTATGGCTACACCTTC.

The chain recombines TRBV29-1 with TRBJ1-2; maybe TRBD1 (6 bases). V was shortened by 0 bases and J by 7 bases, with 9 bases between the two germline ends. The germline CDR1 and CDR2 sequences are SQVTM and ANQGSEA. The CDR3 has 12 residues. The CDR3 nucleotides are TGCAGCGTTGAAGACACAGGGTTTGGCTACACCTTC. This gives the protein CSVEDTGFGYTF.

The V call is TRBV7-2, the J call TRBJ2-7; 8 positions agree with TRBD2. The CDR3 extends over 15 amino acids. Trimming took 5 bases from V and 0 from J; bases not matched to a gene: 6. CDR1 SGHTA and CDR2 FQGNSA come from the germline V gene. CDR3 amino acids: CASSTSGSGSYEQYF. CDR3 DNA sequence: TGTGCCAGCAGCACTAGCGGAAGCGGCTCCTACGAGCAGTACTTC.

CDR3 sequence (DNA): TGTGCCAGCAGCTTATCAGGGGGGTCGGGGGAAAAACTGTTTTTT. Protein: CASSLSGGSGEKLFF. This chain links TRBV7-2 with TRBJ1-4; 7 nucleotides line up with TRBD1. Germline loops: CDR1 SGHTA, CDR2 FQGNSA. The CDR3 runs 15 residues. Unmatched junction bases numbered 8, after V lost 2 bases and J lost 8 bases.

The chain joins TRBV19 to TRBJ2-1; 8 bases are shared with TRBD2. Germline CDR1 LNHDA, CDR2 SQIVND (reference sequence). The V and J ends lost 1 base and 4 bases, in that order; junction bases with no gene match: 3. The CDR3 is 15 residues long. The DNA of the CDR3 is TGTGCCAGTAGTATAGGCGGGGGGCGGTACAATGAGCAGTTCTTC. It codes for CASSIGGGRYNEQFF.

The V gene is TRBV19, the J gene TRBJ2-5; 7 nucleotides align to TRBD2. The V gene's germline CDR1 is LNHDA and CDR2 SQIVND (reference sequence). The CDR3 runs to 14 residues. V shed 6 bases and J 6 bases; nucleotides not matched to a gene: 10. The CDR3 DNA follows: TGTGCCAGTAGAGCGGCGGGGGAGTCAAAGACCCAGTACTTC. The encoded protein is CASRAAGESKTQYF. Complete variable domain (other parts from reference TRBV19 and TRBJ2-5): DGGITQSPKYLFRKEGQNVTLSCEQNLNHDAMYWYRQDPGQGLRLIYYSQIVNDFQKGDIAEGYSVSREKKESFPLTVTSAQKNPTAFYLCASRAAGESKTQYFGPGTRLLVL.

On this clone itself: Its ends do not fully match the called genes, so a read error is possible. The CDR3 loop reads CASSIAGSRNQPQHF. The CDR3 DNA reads TGTGCCAGCAGTATAGCAGGGTCTCGGAATCAGCCCCAGCATTTT. The chain combines TRBV19 with TRBJ1-5; the D gene is possibly TRBD1 (5 bases). The germline gives CDR1 LNHDA, CDR2 SQIVND (reference sequence). The CDR3 extends over 15 amino acids.

The chain links TRBV5-1 to TRBJ1-6, with unresolved D. From germline, CDR1 is SGHRS and CDR2 YFSETQ. CDR3 length: 13 amino acids. Trimming shortened V by 1 base and J by 10 bases, and 9 bases separated the two germline ends. CDR3 nucleotide sequence: TGCGCCAGCAGCTTGTTTGAGGAATCACCCCTCCACTTT. It specifies CASSLFEESPLHF.

The genes are TRBV12-3 or TRBV12-4 and TRBJ2-1; TRBD1 is a possible D gene (5 bases). V lost 0 bases, J lost 14 bases, and 11 bases lay in between. The CDR3 is 12 residues long. CDR3 sequence reads: CASSLAAGWEFF. CDR3 DNA: TGTGCCAGCAGTTTAGCGGCAGGGTGGGAGTTCTTC.

This CDR3 is CASSKLAGGGQPQHF. DNA for the CDR3: TGTGCCAGCAGTAAACTTGCAGGGGGCGGGCAGCCCCAGCATTTT. This chain joins TRBV6-6 and TRBJ1-5, with 8 bases matching TRBD1. In germline, CDR1 is MNHNY, CDR2 SVGAGI (reference sequence). J lost 7 bases, V lost 5 bases, and 10 bases had no gene match. This CDR3 region has 15 residues.

The V gene is TRBV18, the J gene TRBJ1-2; 11 bases match TRBD1. The CDR3 has 15 amino acids. CDR1 is KGHSH and CDR2 is LQKENI in the germline V gene. The J segment lost 5 bases and the V segment lost 3 bases, leaving 5 bases of the junction unmatched. DNA for the CDR3: TGTGCCAGCTCACCTGGACAGGGGGCTGAGTATGGCTACACCTTC. It codes for CASSPGQGAEYGYTF.

This chain joins TRBV11-3 and TRBJ1-4; D may be TRBD1 (5 bases). Germline V gene lookup returns CDR1 SGHNT and CDR2 YENEEA. The V end was cut by 5 bases, the J end by 7 bases, with 11 bases between. The CDR3 totals 13 residues. CDR3 loop: CASSGRGSEKLFF. The CDR3 DNA follows: TGTGCCAGCAGCGGACGGGGGTCTGAAAAACTGTTTTTT.

This chain joins TRBV6-6 and TRBJ1-2; 8 nucleotides agree with TRBD1. The CDR3 consists of 13 residues. V trimming: 4 bases; J trimming: 7 bases; junction bases outside the gene matches: 5. CDR1 and CDR2 from the germline V gene are MNHNY and SVGAGI (reference sequence). CDR3 region: CASSSQGATGYTF. CDR3 sequence (DNA): TGTGCCAGCAGTTCCCAGGGGGCTACTGGCTACACCTTC.